This TCR beta chain was obtained from a study of shared T cell receptors in the human thymus. V lost 0 bases and J lost 6; bases outside the gene matches: 12. CDR1 is MGHRA, CDR2 YSYEKL, per germline. The CDR3 has 18 amino acids. Sequenced by immunoSEQ multiplex PCR; TCRdb stores in-frame clones only, minus some. The sample gives just under 550,000 clones, about 80% of which show up once; more than 0.01% is in the top ten. The same data also went into a second study, on human thymus T cells.

Material for sequencing was thymocytes. This TCR was recovered from a boy in the first two years of life with a congenital heart defect. The chain has TRBV4-1 and TRBJ2-1; TRBD2 matches at 9 bases. DNA for the CDR3: TGCGCCAGCAGCCAAGAATTACAGGGCGGGAGGGTCGGCAATGAGCAGTTCTTC. This translates into CASSQELQGGRVGNEQFF.